The sequence of this T cell receptor (beta chain) was determined in a study of control samples from healthy donors and cancer patients. Data came from immunoSEQ multiplex PCR; TCRdb stores just in-frame clones and leaves some out. The sample holds 82,000 or so clones, over 90% seen once. The V and J ends lost 5 bases and 2 bases respectively, with 15 bases between them. Germline CDR1 is SGHAT and CDR2 is FQNNGV. This CDR3 is built from 16 residues. The chain recombines TRBV11-2 with TRBJ2-2, with D unresolved. Material: blood. The sequence came from a woman under 30 in good health. The CDR3 DNA is TGTGCCAGCAGCACGGGCCCCAACCTAAACACCGGGGAGCTGTTTTTT. It yields the protein CASSTGPNLNTGELFF.